This entry lists 27 T cell receptor beta chains sequenced from one sample in a study of T cell responses to AZD1222 COVID-19 vaccine. Using immunoSEQ multiplex PCR, the repertoire was profiled, and TCRdb retains in-frame clones only, with some absent. The data hold some 140,000 clones, with around 90% observed a single time. The material was peripheral blood, obtained on day 0 of AZD1222 vaccination. The receptor source for this set is an adult in good health.

This clone appeared a few times. This rearrangement joins TRBV6-5 to TRBJ1-5; a weak D match, TRBD1 (5 bases). Germline-derived CDR1 and CDR2 are MNHEY and SVGAGI. Trimming shortened V by 6 bases and J by 2 bases, and 11 bases separated the two germline ends. This CDR3 contains 14 residues. CDR3: CASRRGHGNQPQHF. The CDR3, as DNA: TGTGCCAGCAGAAGAGGACACGGCAATCAGCCCCAGCATTTT.

The table lists this clone with a count of one. J is TRBJ2-3 and V is TRBV21-1; the D call in the table, TRBD2, was not verified against the DNA. TRBV21-1 has pseudogene status. CDR3 size: 17 residues. CDR3 in amino acids: CASSNCGTSGNTDTQYF. DNA of the CDR3: TGTGCCAGCAGCAACTGCGGGACTAGCGGAAACACAGATACGCAGTATTTT.

The rearrangement uses TRBV6-5 and TRBJ1-5; TRBD1 agrees at 9 bases. CDR1 MNHEY and CDR2 SVGAGI come from the germline V gene. V dropped 6 bases and J dropped 5; count of bases not matched to a gene: 8. The CDR3 runs 15 residues. The CDR3 DNA reads as TGTGCCAGCAGGGACCGGGACAGGGTCGATCAGCCCCAGCATTTT. It specifies CASRDRDRVDQPQHF.

The chain carries TRBV13 and TRBJ1-1, with D perhaps matching TRBD1 (5 bases). The CDR3 extends over 14 amino acids. Germline loops: CDR1 PRHDT, CDR2 FYEKMQ (reference sequence). The germline V and J ends were trimmed by 8 bases and 1 base, with 14 bases remaining between them. CDR3 protein: CASPRGGPNTEAFF. The CDR3 bases are TGTGCCAGCCCGCGGGGGGGTCCGAACACTGAAGCTTTCTTT.

The V gene is TRBV11-3, the J gene TRBJ2-7; D may be TRBD1 (6 bases). The ends were cut back, 2 bases at V and 4 bases at J, with 18 bases in the middle. Germline V gene data show CDR1 as SGHNT and CDR2 as YENEEA. The CDR3 spans 16 residues. The CDR3 DNA sequence: TGTGCCAGCAGCTTAAGTCCAGGGGCCCGAGGTTACGAGCAGTACTTC. Its translation: CASSLSPGARGYEQYF.

V and J are TRBV5-5 and TRBJ2-2; TRBD1 agrees at 7 bases. This CDR3 region has 15 residues. Per the germline V gene, CDR1 is SGHKS and CDR2 is YYEKEE (reference sequence). Trimming removed 4 bases from V and 4 bases from J; junction bases left unmatched: 7. The DNA for the CDR3 is TGTGCCAGCAGCCCCGGGACAGTGTCCACCGGGGAGCTGTTTTTT. Its translation: CASSPGTVSTGELFF.

The genes are TRBV5-4 and TRBJ1-3; TRBD1 matches at 7 bases. The germline gives CDR1 SGHNT, CDR2 YYREEE (reference sequence). V lost 0 bases, J lost 3 bases, and 9 bases stayed unmatched. The CDR3 consists of 17 residues. The CDR3 reads CASSLGAGGVGGNTIYF. CDR3 nucleotide sequence: TGTGCCAGCAGCTTGGGGGCAGGGGGAGTTGGTGGAAACACCATATATTTT.

The V and J genes are TRBV4-3 and TRBJ2-3, with no clear D. The V end was cut by 0 bases, the J end by 6 bases, with 13 bases between. The CDR3 sequence is 15 residues long. CDR1 and CDR2 (germline): LGHNA, YSLEER. The CDR3 reads CASSQEGKGPDTQYF. In DNA, the CDR3 is TGCGCCAGCAGCCAAGAGGGAAAAGGGCCCGATACGCAGTATTTT.

The V call is TRBV2, the J call TRBJ2-7; perhaps TRBD2 as D (5 bases). Germline V CDR1 and CDR2: SNHLY, FYNNEI. The CDR3 has 14 residues. V lost 2 bases and J 2 bases, leaving 10 bases between the germline ends. CDR3 protein: CASSEPGTPYEQYF. DNA for the CDR3: TGTGCCAGCAGTGAACCGGGAACCCCCTACGAGCAGTACTTC.

The J gene is TRBJ1-4, the V gene TRBV7-9; TRBD1 might be the D (6 bases). Germline CDR1 SEHNR, CDR2 FQNEAQ (reference sequence). CDR3 length equals 16 residues. Trimming cost V 3 bases and J 4 bases, with 15 bases left between them. The CDR3, as DNA: TGTGCCAGCAGCTTGGGTGACAGGCCCGATAATGAAAAACTGTTTTTT. It yields the protein CASSLGDRPDNEKLFF.

The chain couples TRBV9 to TRBJ2-3, with D perhaps TRBD1 (6 bases). The CDR3 runs to 16 residues. The V end was cut by 1 base, the J end by 2 bases, with 14 bases between. The germline V gene has CDR1 SGDLS and CDR2 YYNGEE. In DNA form, the CDR3 reads TGTGCCAGCAGCGTAAGCACAGGGACCCACACAGATACGCAGTATTTT. Translated: CASSVSTGTHTDTQYF.

The V gene is TRBV6-5, the J gene TRBJ1-1, with D possibly TRBD1 on 6 matching bases. Trimming pared 5 bases from V and 9 bases from J, leaving 13 bases between. Germline lookup yields CDR1 MNHEY and CDR2 SVGAGI. The CDR3 has 12 residues. The CDR3 coding sequence is TGTGCCAGCAGTCCCAGAGGGGGTAAAGCTTTCTTT. It encodes CASSPRGGKAFF.

The chain couples TRBV7-8 to TRBJ1-2, with 7 bases that match TRBD1. Germline values: CDR1 SGHVS, CDR2 FQNEAQ. The CDR3 contains 15 residues. With 4 bases clipped from V and 5 bases from J, the junction kept 10 bases outside the gene matches. The CDR3: CASSSRTGLDYGYTF. The CDR3 nucleotides read TGTGCCAGCAGCTCACGGACAGGTTTGGATTATGGCTACACCTTC.

The chain joins TRBV5-5 to TRBJ2-7, with 8 bases matching TRBD2. Unmatched junction bases numbered 8, after V lost 0 bases and J lost 3 bases. The CDR3 runs to 16 residues. Germline CDR1 is SGHKS and CDR2 is YYEKEE (reference sequence). The CDR3 loop reads CASSLVSSGSNYEQYF. Written as DNA, the CDR3 is TGTGCCAGCAGCTTGGTTTCCAGCGGGAGTAACTACGAGCAGTACTTC.

This chain uses TRBV3-1 (or the pseudogene TRBV3-2) with TRBJ2-5; 7 nucleotides align to TRBD1. In germline, CDR1 is LGHDT, CDR2 YNNKEL (reference sequence). V trimming: 1 base; J trimming: 5 bases; junction bases outside the gene matches: 4. The CDR3 sequence is 14 residues long. The CDR3 reads CASSQVRGHETQYF. In DNA form, the CDR3 reads TGTGCCAGCAGCCAAGTAAGGGGGCACGAGACCCAGTACTTC.

This clone occurred a few times. The V gene is TRBV19, the J gene TRBJ2-1, with 7 positions matching TRBD1. The CDR3 has 15 amino acids. The J segment lost 3 bases and the V segment lost 4 bases, leaving 6 bases of the junction unmatched. Looked up from germline, CDR1 is LNHDA and CDR2 is SQIVND (reference sequence). CDR3 sequence: CASSTLGTDYNEQFF. In DNA form, the CDR3 reads TGTGCCAGTAGTACCCTCGGGACAGACTACAATGAGCAGTTCTTC.

This clone was counted a single time. The chain combines TRBV6-6 with TRBJ2-7; D remains unclear. The CDR3 is 14 amino acids. Germline lookup yields CDR1 MNHNY and CDR2 SVGAGI (reference sequence). Trimming took 0 bases from V and 4 from J, leaving 10 bases between them. CDR3 DNA: TGTGCCAGCAGTTACTCGGACCGTCGTTACGAGCAGTACTTC. Amino acids: CASSYSDRRYEQYF.

The chain links TRBV12-3 or TRBV12-4 to TRBJ1-1; no firm D call. The CDR3 extends over 13 amino acids. Trimming pared 3 bases from V and 1 base from J, leaving 6 bases between. CDR3 nucleotide sequence: TGTGCCAGCAGTTTCGAGGGGAACACTGAAGCTTTCTTT. Translation gives CASSFEGNTEAFF.

The V call is TRBV7-9, the J call TRBJ2-1, with 14 bases that match TRBD2. Germline trimming cut 5 bases from V and 7 bases from J; bases unmatched to any gene: 7. The CDR3 contains 16 residues. CDR1 is SEHNR, CDR2 FQNEAQ, per germline (reference sequence). The CDR3 nucleotides read TGTGCCAGCAGCCCCGGGACTAGCGGGAGTGGTAATGAGCAGTTCTTC. It translates to CASSPGTSGSGNEQFF.

The rearrangement joins TRBV18 to TRBJ2-7; 8 bases match TRBD1. V shed 6 bases, J shed 5 bases, and the junction held 9 bases outside the gene matches. CDR1 is KGHSH and CDR2 is LQKENI in the germline V gene. The CDR3 is 14 amino acids. The CDR3 loop is CASSHTGGRDEQYF. The CDR3 region has the DNA TGTGCCAGCTCTCACACAGGGGGAAGGGACGAGCAGTACTTC.

This sequence joins TRBV15 and TRBJ2-1, with D possibly being TRBD2 (5 bases). This CDR3 contains 15 residues. Trimming left V 5 bases short and J 0 bases short, with 11 bases between. The germline CDR1 and CDR2 sequences are LNHNV and YYDKDF (reference sequence). The CDR3 loop is CATSESGDSYNEQFF. CDR3 nucleotides: TGTGCCACCAGCGAGAGCGGAGACTCCTACAATGAGCAGTTCTTC.

The chain recombines TRBV7-9 with TRBJ2-1; 16 bases line up with TRBD2. The V and J ends lost 6 bases and 9 bases, in that order; junction bases with no gene match: 8. The CDR3 is made up of 16 amino acids. The V gene's germline CDR1 is SEHNR and CDR2 FQNEAQ (reference sequence). CDR3 sequence: CASSSPGTSGRVEQFF. Here the CDR3 DNA reads TGTGCCAGCAGTTCCCCTGGGACTAGCGGGAGGGTTGAGCAGTTCTTC.

V is TRBV28 and J is TRBJ1-5; perhaps TRBD1 as D (6 bases). V lost 7 bases and J 0 bases, leaving 13 bases between the germline ends. CDR1 is MDHEN, CDR2 SYDVKM, per germline. This CDR3 has 15 residues. The CDR3 DNA is TGTGCCAGCAACCAAGGGGGGTATAGCAATCAGCCCCAGCATTTT. It specifies CASNQGGYSNQPQHF.

The rearrangement joins TRBV5-8 to TRBJ1-1; no reliable D call. Germline V lookup: CDR1 SGHTS, CDR2 YDEGEE. The CDR3 has 13 amino acids. V lost 9 bases, J lost 5 bases, and 17 bases lay in between. CDR3 sequence reads: CANSGTSGTEAFF. CDR3 DNA: TGTGCCAACTCTGGCACCTCGGGGACTGAAGCTTTCTTT.

The chain joins TRBV5-6 to TRBJ1-4; D possibly corresponds to TRBD1 (5 bases). The germline gives CDR1 SGHDT, CDR2 YYEEEE. Trimming took 3 bases from V and 8 from J, leaving 20 bases between them. The CDR3 is 16 residues long. The CDR3 loop reads CASSSTPQGGGEKLFF. For the CDR3, the DNA is TGTGCCAGCAGCTCGACTCCCCAGGGAGGCGGAGAAAAACTGTTTTTT.

The chain recombines TRBV27 with TRBJ1-2; 7 bases fit TRBD1. J lost 4 bases, V lost 3 bases, and 5 bases had no gene match. CDR1 is MNHEY and CDR2 is SMNVEV in the germline V gene (reference sequence). The CDR3 spans 14 residues. DNA of the CDR3: TGTGCCAGCAGTTTCGGCAGGGGGTCCTATGGCTACACCTTC. Its protein product is CASSFGRGSYGYTF.

The chain combines TRBV7-2 with TRBJ2-1; D ambiguous. The CDR3 runs to 12 residues. The germline gives CDR1 SGHTA, CDR2 FQGNSA. V lost 2 bases and J lost 8, with 7 bases in between. The CDR3 region has the DNA TGTGCCAGCAGCTTACCTAGGGATGAGCAGTTCTTC. Its protein is CASSLPRDEQFF.